This TCR beta chain was sequenced for a study of Ad26.COV2.S vaccination and SARS-CoV-2 variants. Overall study findings and caveats: There was a possibility that the TCR breadth and depth analyses underestimated total T cell responses. Vaccine recipients showed a spike-specific TCR breadth that was higher than in placebo recipients.

The method was immunoSEQ multiplex PCR; TCRdb's version includes in-frame clones alone and lacks a portion of them. Among 87,000 or so clones listed, approximately 81% were seen once. Germline V gene data show CDR1 as SGDLS and CDR2 as YYNGEE. Trimming removed 0 bases from V and 10 bases from J; junction bases left unmatched: 9. The CDR3 consists of 16 residues. In regard to this clone: The antigen is undetermined.

This TCR came from a human donor who had recovered from COVID-19. The chain carries TRBV9 and TRBJ2-1, with TRBD2 identical over 11 bases. The sample was peripheral blood, taken after recovery from COVID-19. The CDR3 protein is CASSVARIAGGREQFF. CDR3 nucleotides: TGTGCCAGCAGCGTAGCTAGAATAGCGGGAGGGCGCGAGCAGTTCTTC.